The 27 T cell receptor beta chains below all came from one sample that was sequenced in a study of blood T cell repertoires in COVID-19. The protocol was immunoSEQ multiplex PCR, while the TCRdb copy is restricted to in-frame clones and leaves out a portion. The table lists 200,000 to 300,000 clones, around 87% of them singletons. Sequencing was performed on peripheral blood. The receptors derive from a woman between 45 and 60 years old with acute or convalescent COVID-19.

V gene TRBV4-1 combines with J gene TRBJ2-2, with TRBD2 identical over 10 bases. V lost 2 bases and J lost 9; bases outside the gene matches: 9. Germline V CDR1 and CDR2: MGHRA, YSYEKL. The CDR3 covers 16 residues. CDR3 coding DNA: TGCGCCAGCAGCCAACCTACGGCTAGCGGGAGTAGGGAGCTGTTTTTT. Its translation: CASSQPTASGSRELFF.

The chain combines TRBV2 with TRBJ2-1; tentative D call: TRBD2 (6 bases). In germline, CDR1 is SNHLY, CDR2 FYNNEI. The V end lost 2 bases, the J end lost 4 bases, and 15 bases lay between the germline ends. The CDR3 sequence is 16 residues long. The CDR3 region is CASSESWGEWYNEQFF. CDR3 bases: TGTGCCAGCAGTGAAAGTTGGGGGGAGTGGTACAATGAGCAGTTCTTC.

This chain connects TRBV7-2 to TRBJ2-5; no firm D call. The CDR3 runs to 13 residues. Germline CDR1 is SGHTA and CDR2 is FQGNSA. Trimming took off 3 bases at V and 2 bases at J, with 7 bases between the two ends. CDR3 sequence: CASSFGIQETQYF. In DNA, the CDR3 is TGTGCCAGCAGCTTTGGCATTCAAGAGACCCAGTACTTC.

The chain carries TRBV5-6 and TRBJ2-5; D may be TRBD1 (6 bases). Germline lookup yields CDR1 SGHDT and CDR2 YYEEEE. The CDR3 is made up of 16 amino acids. V lost 0 bases and J lost 4, with 16 bases in between. CDR3: CASSLVGQSSRETQYF. The CDR3 nucleotides read TGTGCCAGCAGCTTGGTTGGACAGAGTAGTCGAGAGACCCAGTACTTC.

This rearrangement joins TRBV28 to TRBJ1-1, with D perhaps TRBD1 (6 bases). Per the germline V gene, CDR1 is MDHEN and CDR2 is SYDVKM. This CDR3 has 15 residues. V was trimmed by 9 bases and J by 0 bases, leaving 17 bases between them. CDR3: CASLVQGRVNTEAFF. CDR3 bases: TGTGCCAGTTTAGTGCAGGGGAGGGTGAACACTGAAGCTTTCTTT.

The chain couples TRBV25-1 to TRBJ2-3; TRBD2 aligns across 8 bases. Germline V gives CDR1 MGHDK, CDR2 SYGVNS. Trimming cost V 2 bases and J 2 bases; bases outside gene matches: 6. CDR3 length: 16 amino acids. The CDR3 region is CASSEKRESHTDTQYF. The CDR3 nucleotides read TGTGCCAGCAGTGAAAAGCGGGAGAGCCACACAGATACGCAGTATTTT. Combining the CDR3 with reference TRBV25-1 and TRBJ2-3 gives the whole variable domain EADIYQTPRYLVIGTGKKITLECSQTMGHDKMYWYQQDPGMELHLIHYSYGVNSTEKGDLSSESTVSRIRTEHFPLTLESARPSHTSQYLCASSEKRESHTDTQYFGPGTRLTVL.

V is TRBV7-3 and J is TRBJ2-5; the D gene is possibly TRBD2 (5 bases). The V end was cut by 5 bases, the J end by 1 base, with 26 bases between. The CDR3 consists of 19 residues. Looked up from germline, CDR1 is SGHTA and CDR2 is FQGTGA. This CDR3 is CASSPPREKSFIAQETQYF. CDR3 DNA sequence: TGTGCCAGCAGCCCACCACGGGAAAAGTCCTTCATTGCCCAAGAGACCCAGTACTTC. Filled out from reference TRBV7-3 and TRBJ2-5, the complete variable domain reads GAGVSQTPSNKVTEKGKYVELRCDPISGHTALYWYRQSLGQGPEFLIYFQGTGAADDSGLPNDRFFAVRPEGSVSTLKIQRTERGDSAVYLCASSPPREKSFIAQETQYFGPGTRLLVL.

V and J are TRBV7-9 and TRBJ1-2; 9 bases are shared with TRBD1. The CDR3 is 12 residues long. Germline assignment: CDR1 SEHNR and CDR2 FQNEAQ (reference sequence). The V and J ends lost 5 bases and 7 bases, in that order; junction bases with no gene match: 2. CDR3 DNA sequence: TGTGCCAGCAGCGGACAGGGGTTTGGCTACACCTTC. Its translation: CASSGQGFGYTF.

The chain uses TRBV28 and TRBJ2-7, with 9 positions matching TRBD2. CDR3 length: 14 amino acids. The V and J ends lost 2 bases and 5 bases, in that order; junction bases with no gene match: 4. Germline CDR1 MDHEN, CDR2 SYDVKM. The DNA of the CDR3 is TGTGCCAGCAGTTTAGGCGGGAGGGCCAACGAGCAGTACTTC. Translation gives CASSLGGRANEQYF.

Points on this clone: At the DNA level, this CDR3 is encoded by other sequences in the same sample as well. J is TRBJ1-1 and V is TRBV19; 10 bases line up with TRBD1. This CDR3 has 13 amino acids. J lost 4 bases, V lost 5 bases, and 1 base had no gene match. The germline V gene has CDR1 LNHDA and CDR2 SQIVND (reference sequence). The CDR3 nucleotides read TGTGCCAGTAGTCGGACAGGGGGCACTGAAGCTTTCTTT. Protein product: CASSRTGGTEAFF. Drawing the rest from reference TRBV19 and TRBJ1-1, the complete variable domain is DGGITQSPKYLFRKEGQNVTLSCEQNLNHDAMYWYRQDPGQGLRLIYYSQIVNDFQKGDIAEGYSVSREKKESFPLTVTSAQKNPTAFYLCASSRTGGTEAFFGQGTRLTVV.

The gene calls are TRBV5-1 and TRBJ2-7, with TRBD1 identical over 9 bases. Germline V lookup: CDR1 SGHRS, CDR2 YFSETQ. The ends lost 2 bases at V and 1 base at J; junction bases unmatched: 4. The CDR3 covers 15 residues. The CDR3 region has the DNA TGCGCCAGCAGCTTCGGGGGGACAGGGTCCTACGAGCAGTACTTC. As protein: CASSFGGTGSYEQYF.

The V gene is TRBV6-2 or TRBV6-3, the J gene TRBJ2-3; possibly TRBD1 for D (5 bases). Germline V CDR1 and CDR2: MNHEY, SVGEGT. V was trimmed by 5 bases and J by 4 bases, leaving 10 bases between them. The CDR3 totals 13 residues. Written as DNA, the CDR3 is TGTGCCAGCAGTAGGGGAAGGTCAGATACGCAGTATTTT. Its protein is CASSRGRSDTQYF.

The V and J genes are TRBV5-1 and TRBJ2-3; 10 bases agree with TRBD2. Germline CDR1 and CDR2: SGHRS and YFSETQ. The CDR3 has 16 amino acids. Unmatched junction bases numbered 4, after V lost 2 bases and J lost 1 base. CDR3 protein: CASSFTGTSGTDTQYF. The CDR3 DNA is TGCGCCAGCAGCTTCACCGGGACTAGCGGCACAGATACGCAGTATTTT.

In its sample, this clone was seen a few times. The chain has TRBV6-2 or TRBV6-3 and TRBJ2-7; D call uncertain. The CDR3 is 12 residues long. Per germline, CDR1 MNHEY and CDR2 SVGEGT. Trimming stripped 4 bases from V and 0 bases from J, with 4 bases between. The CDR3 bases are TGTGCCAGCAGTTTGGCCTCCTACGAGCAGTACTTC. This codes for CASSLASYEQYF.

The chain has TRBV27 and TRBJ2-3, with TRBD2 matching 7 bases. Germline V lookup: CDR1 MNHEY, CDR2 SMNVEV (reference sequence). The V gene end was trimmed by 2 bases and the J gene end by 1 base; junction bases not matched to a gene: 0. There are 14 residues in the CDR3. The CDR3 reads CASSLRGGTDTQYF. The CDR3 DNA is TGTGCCAGCAGTTTACGGGGGGGCACAGATACGCAGTATTTT.

The rearrangement links TRBV7-2 to TRBJ2-5; 9 positions match TRBD1. CDR1 is SGHTA and CDR2 is FQGNSA in the germline V gene. V gave up 5 bases and J gave up 1 base; unmatched junction bases: 2. The CDR3 is 14 residues long. The CDR3 bases are TGTGCCAGCAGCCAGGGACAGGGCCAAGAGACCCAGTACTTC. Encoded protein: CASSQGQGQETQYF.

V gene TRBV5-1 combines with J gene TRBJ2-1; D unclear. CDR1 and CDR2 (germline): SGHRS, YFSETQ. V lost 4 bases to trimming and J lost 3 bases, with 8 bases between them. The CDR3 has 13 amino acids. CDR3 in amino acids: CASSADNYNEQFF. The CDR3 DNA reads as TGCGCCAGCAGCGCCGACAACTACAATGAGCAGTTCTTC. Full variable domain (remainder filled in from reference TRBV5-1 and TRBJ2-1): KAGVTQTPRYLIKTRGQQVTLSCSPISGHRSVSWYQQTPGQGLQFLFEYFSETQRNKGNFPGRFSGRQFSNSRSEMNVSTLELGDSALYLCASSADNYNEQFFGPGTRLTVL.

The chain joins TRBV4-2 to TRBJ1-5; D is perhaps TRBD1 (5 bases). The CDR3 extends over 15 amino acids. V was clipped by 0 bases and J by 5 bases, with 11 bases between them. Germline CDR1 reads LGHNA; CDR2 reads YNFKEQ. The CDR3 here is CASSQDMGEDQPQHF. The CDR3 nucleotides are TGTGCCAGCAGCCAAGATATGGGGGAGGATCAGCCCCAGCATTTT.

This clone was seen just once. V is TRBV7-9 and J is TRBJ2-5, with 7 nucleotides matching TRBD1. Germline CDR1 is SEHNR and CDR2 is FQNEAQ (reference sequence). This CDR3 spans 15 amino acids. The V segment lost 1 base and the J segment 5 bases; nucleotides outside the gene matches: 7. CDR3 coding DNA: TGTGCCAGCAGCTTAGAGCCCGCCAGGGGGGAGACCCAGTACTTC. This gives the protein CASSLEPARGETQYF.

J is TRBJ2-6 and V is TRBV27, with D possibly being TRBD2 (6 bases). CDR1 MNHEY and CDR2 SMNVEV come from the germline V gene (reference sequence). CDR3 length: 17 amino acids. The germline V and J ends were trimmed by 1 base and 0 bases, with 10 bases remaining between them. DNA for the CDR3: TGTGCCAGCAGTTTATTGGGAGGATTCTCTGGGGCCAACGTCCTGACTTTC. It encodes CASSLLGGFSGANVLTF.

This CDR3 is CASSLVGAAEKLFF. The CDR3 DNA reads TGTGCCAGCAGTTTAGTGGGGGCTGCCGAAAAACTGTTTTTT. This chain connects TRBV27 to TRBJ1-4, with D tentatively TRBD1 (6 bases). Germline lookup yields CDR1 MNHEY and CDR2 SMNVEV (reference sequence). This CDR3 is 14 amino acids long. Trimming took off 2 bases at V and 8 bases at J, with 12 bases between the two ends.

The rearrangement links TRBV11-2 to TRBJ2-1; D perhaps matches TRBD1 (6 bases). Per the germline V gene, CDR1 is SGHAT and CDR2 is FQNNGV. The CDR3 is 14 amino acids. V lost 0 bases and J lost 8, with 11 bases in between. CDR3 protein: CASSLDGTKDEQFF. CDR3 nucleotide sequence: TGTGCCAGCAGCTTAGATGGGACAAAAGATGAGCAGTTCTTC.

This clone showed up just once. The chain recombines TRBV18 with TRBJ1-1; 7 bases are a match to TRBD1. The CDR3 is 15 amino acids. Germline-derived CDR1 and CDR2 are KGHSH and LQKENI. Trimming removed 1 base from V and 1 base from J; junction bases left unmatched: 3. In DNA form, the CDR3 reads TGTGCCAGCTCACCACGACAGGGAGCGAACACTGAAGCTTTCTTT. It codes for CASSPRQGANTEAFF.

This clone has just one count. The chain has TRBV9 and TRBJ2-3, with TRBD2 matching over 9 bases. Trimming took 6 bases from V and 1 from J; bases not matched to a gene: 6. The CDR3 is 15 amino acids. CDR1 is SGDLS, CDR2 YYNGEE, per germline. CDR3: CASTRTSVGTDTQYF. In nucleotides, the CDR3 is TGTGCCAGCACCCGGACTAGCGTAGGCACAGATACGCAGTATTTT. The variable domain in full, with the rest retrieved from reference TRBV9 and TRBJ2-3, is DSGVTQTPKHLITATGQRVTLRCSPRSGDLSVYWYQQSLDQGLQFLIQYYNGEERAKGNILERFSAQQFPDLHSELNLSSLELGDSALYFCASTRTSVGTDTQYFGPGTRLTVL.

The V call is TRBV9, the J call TRBJ1-3; D gene ambiguous. Germline CDR1 is SGDLS and CDR2 is YYNGEE. Trimming removed 4 bases at V and 1 base at J, with 9 bases between. The CDR3 has 14 amino acids. CDR3 in amino acids: CASSSGGSGNTIYF. Written as DNA, the CDR3 is TGTGCCAGCAGCTCCGGAGGATCTGGAAACACCATATATTTT.

This sequence joins TRBV27 and TRBJ2-1; TRBD2 matches 11 bases. Germline CDR1 is MNHEY and CDR2 is SMNVEV (reference sequence). V lost 6 bases and J lost 4; bases outside the gene matches: 2. The CDR3 has 14 amino acids. This CDR3 is CASRLAGAYNEQFF. As DNA, the CDR3 is TGTGCCAGCAGACTAGCGGGAGCTTACAATGAGCAGTTCTTC.

This chain links TRBV28 with TRBJ1-2; D uncertain. This CDR3 is 13 amino acids long. The germline CDR1 and CDR2 sequences are MDHEN and SYDVKM. V lost 3 bases to trimming and J lost 7 bases, with 12 bases between them. This chain's CDR3 is CASSFGRAVGYTF. The DNA for the CDR3 is TGTGCCAGCAGTTTTGGGCGGGCGGTTGGCTACACCTTC.